A single sample gave rise to the 27 T cell receptor beta chains below, sequenced in a study of identical twins. TCRdb recomputed calls from the 5' RACE reads with MiXCR, one row per CDR3 protein. Of more than 1.5 million distinct CDR3 sequences listed, under 35% were seen once; the top ten hold more than 0.25%. Sample: cord blood. The receptors come from a newborn girl in good health.

This clonotype was observed a few times. Sequence at one end of the junction differs from germline and may be a read error. V and J are TRBV7-9 and TRBJ2-1; TRBD2 agrees at 10 bases. This CDR3 contains 18 residues. Germline-derived CDR1 and CDR2 are SEHNR and FQNEAQ (reference sequence). The CDR3 DNA follows: TGTGCCAGCAGCCCACTAGCGGGAATAGGTATCTCCGACAATGAGCAGTTCTTC. Translated: CASSPLAGIGISDNEQFF.

The rearrangement joins TRBV6-6 to TRBJ2-7, with D possibly called TRBD1 or TRBD2 (5 bases each). Germline V gene sequence: CDR1 MNHNY, CDR2 SVGAGI (reference sequence). The CDR3 loop spans 16 amino acids. V dropped 5 bases and J dropped 0 bases, with 17 bases sitting between them. CDR3 loop: CASSPLRGTSSYEQYF. In DNA form, the CDR3 reads TGTGCCAGCAGTCCCCTTAGAGGGACGAGCTCCTACGAGCAGTACTTC.

This clonotype was seen a handful of times. The V call is TRBV6-2 or TRBV6-3, the J call TRBJ1-2; 8 nucleotides agree with TRBD1. The germline V gene encodes CDR1 MNHEY and CDR2 SVGEGT. With V trimmed by 6 bases and J by 8 bases, 8 bases remained unmatched. The CDR3 is made up of 13 amino acids. The CDR3 loop reads CASSRQGRHGYTF. The CDR3 region has the DNA TGTGCCAGCAGCCGACAGGGGAGACACGGCTACACCTTC.

As regards this clonotype: One junction end does not reproduce the germline sequence, and a read error may be involved. The chain links TRBV24-1 to TRBJ2-3; 7 positions agree with TRBD1. The CDR3 covers 15 residues. The germline V gene encodes CDR1 KGHDR and CDR2 SFDVKD. The chain's CDR3 is CATSTTQRGTDAQYF. The CDR3 DNA reads TGTGCCACAAGTACGACCCAGAGGGGGACAGATGCGCAGTATTTT.

In this sample, this clonotype turned up many times. An end of the junction differs from the germline gene, which may be a read error. The rearrangement uses TRBV11-2 and TRBJ1-6, with D possibly being TRBD1 (5 bases). CDR3 length: 13 amino acids. Looked up from germline, CDR1 is SGHAT and CDR2 is FQNNGV. In DNA form, the CDR3 reads TGCGCCAGCAGCTTGGATAGGGGTTCACCCCTCCACTTT. Its translation is CASSLDRGSPLHF.

This clonotype was seen only once. This chain connects TRBV7-2 to TRBJ2-5, with 7 bases aligning to TRBD1. The DNA end favors TRBJ2-7, so the J call may be wrong. CDR1 SGHTA and CDR2 FQGNSA come from the germline V gene. The CDR3 extends over 15 amino acids. The CDR3 nucleotides are TGTGCCAGCAGCCTACAGACAGGGTACGTCTACGAGCAGTACTTC. Amino acids: CASSLQTGYVYEQYF.

The chain uses TRBV6-1 and TRBJ2-1, with unresolved D. The V and J ends lost 5 bases and 7 bases respectively, with 12 bases between them. Germline assignment: CDR1 MNHNS and CDR2 SASEGT. The CDR3 is 13 residues long. As DNA, the CDR3 is TGTGCCAGCAGTCGGGCCCCCGGAAATGAGCAGTTCTTC. This sequence encodes CASSRAPGNEQFF.

This clonotype was seen more than once but under ten times. V is TRBV12-3 or TRBV12-4 and J is TRBJ2-2; the match to TRBD2 covers 9 bases. This CDR3 is built from 16 residues. Trimming cost V 1 base and J 4 bases; bases outside gene matches: 4. The CDR3 loop reads CASSLGSGRGTGELFF. The CDR3 DNA is TGTGCCAGCAGTTTAGGTAGCGGGAGAGGCACCGGGGAGCTGTTTTTT.

This clonotype has a count of ten or more. CDR3 loop: CAISEGTGVYEQYF. The DNA for the CDR3 is TGTGCCATCAGTGAGGGGACAGGGGTTTACGAGCAGTACTTC. The chain carries TRBV10-3 and TRBJ2-7; 10 bases line up with TRBD1. This CDR3 has 14 residues. CDR1 and CDR2 from the germline V gene are ENHRY and SYGVKD. V lost 2 bases and J lost 4; bases outside the gene matches: 2.

The chain uses TRBV20-1 and TRBJ1-5; no clear D. Trimming took off 3 bases at V and 0 bases at J, with 12 bases between the two ends. Germline CDR1 is DFQATT and CDR2 is SNEGSKA (reference sequence). The CDR3 has 15 amino acids. CDR3 loop: CSARLTDYSNQPQHF. The CDR3 DNA reads as TGCAGTGCTAGGCTGACGGATTATAGCAATCAGCCCCAGCATTTT.

The chain recombines TRBV28 with TRBJ1-2, with D possibly matching TRBD1 (6 bases). Germline V lookup: CDR1 MDHEN, CDR2 SYDVKM. Trimming took off 6 bases at V and 2 bases at J, with 13 bases between the two ends. The CDR3 consists of 14 residues. The CDR3 DNA sequence: TGTGCCAGCAGCCCCGGACAGCACAACTATGGCTACACCTTC. Translated: CASSPGQHNYGYTF.

Points on this clonotype: With a much larger clone just one base away, this may be a read error. This chain connects TRBV5-1 to TRBJ2-7; TRBD2 is a possible D gene (5 bases). The V and J ends lost 0 bases and 7 bases respectively, with 17 bases between them. Germline assignment: CDR1 SGHRS and CDR2 YFSETQ. This CDR3 has 15 residues. The CDR3, as DNA: TGCGCCAGCAGCTTGGTCCTAGCCCCCTACAATGAGCAGTACTTC. Protein: CASSLVLAPYNEQYF.

The chain has TRBV7-9 and TRBJ2-1, with D tentatively TRBD1 or TRBD2 (5 bases each). Germline loops: CDR1 SEHNR, CDR2 FQNEAQ (reference sequence). The CDR3 is made up of 14 amino acids. The germline V and J ends were trimmed by 6 bases and 4 bases, with 13 bases remaining between them. CDR3 bases: TGTGCCAGCAGGCCCGGGACCCCTTACAATGAGCAGTTCTTC. It codes for CASRPGTPYNEQFF.

The rearrangement links TRBV15 to TRBJ2-3, with TRBD1 identical over 7 bases. Germline V CDR1 and CDR2: LNHNV, YYDKDF (reference sequence). This CDR3 is 16 amino acids long. Germline trimming cut 3 bases from V and 2 bases from J; bases unmatched to any gene: 8. The CDR3 protein is CATSSAAGTATDTQYF. The CDR3 DNA reads as TGTGCCACCAGCAGTGCGGCCGGGACAGCCACAGATACGCAGTATTTT. Looking up the rest from reference TRBV15 and TRBJ2-3 gives the full variable domain: DAMVIQNPRYQVTQFGKPVTLSCSQTLNHNVMYWYQQKSSQAPKLLFHYYDKDFNNEADTPDNFQSRRPNTSFCFLDIRSPGLGDTAMYLCATSSAAGTATDTQYFGPGTRLTVL.

This clonotype was seen a handful of times. The genes are TRBV28 and TRBJ2-5; 10 bases fit TRBD2. With V trimmed by 6 bases and J by 5 bases, 12 bases remained unmatched. Germline CDR1 is MDHEN and CDR2 is SYDVKM. CDR3 length: 16 amino acids. CDR3 in amino acids: CASSHKLSGRQETQYF. The CDR3 DNA sequence: TGTGCCAGCAGCCATAAGCTTAGCGGGAGGCAGGAGACCCAGTACTTC.

V usage is TRBV11-2 and J usage is TRBJ2-3, with 12 bases fitting TRBD2. The J segment lost 6 bases and the V segment lost 4 bases, leaving 8 bases of the junction unmatched. Germline V gene data show CDR1 as SGHAT and CDR2 as FQNNGV. The CDR3 spans 16 residues. For the CDR3, the DNA is TGTGCCAGCAGCTCGCTACTAGCGGGGGGCAGGGATACGCAGTATTTT. Residues: CASSSLLAGGRDTQYF.

This clonotype appeared a few times. The V call is TRBV2, the J call TRBJ2-1, with TRBD2 matching over 10 bases. In germline, CDR1 is SNHLY, CDR2 FYNNEI. This CDR3 spans 17 amino acids. V was pared by 3 bases and J by 4 bases, with 9 bases of the junction left unmatched. Here the CDR3 reads CASSDGLQLAGYNEQFF. The CDR3 DNA follows: TGTGCCAGCAGTGATGGTTTACAACTAGCGGGGTACAATGAGCAGTTCTTC.

The chain recombines TRBV20-1 with TRBJ1-6; unclear D gene. The CDR3 loop spans 15 amino acids. Trimming shortened V by 5 bases and J by 7 bases, and 18 bases separated the two germline ends. Germline V CDR1 and CDR2: DFQATT, SNEGSKA (reference sequence). CDR3 region: CSAWSHGRLNSPLHF. The CDR3, as DNA: TGCAGTGCTTGGAGCCACGGACGGCTAAATTCACCCCTCCACTTT.

CDR3 protein: CASTALAGAEGAGELFF. CDR3 coding DNA: TGTGCCTCAACCGCGCTAGCGGGAGCGGAGGGGGCCGGGGAGCTGTTTTTT. V is TRBV12-3 or TRBV12-4 and J is TRBJ2-2, with 10 positions matching TRBD2. CDR3 length: 17 residues. V trimming: 11 bases; J trimming: 6 bases; junction bases outside the gene matches: 18.

Regarding this clonotype: A single base separates this from a much larger clone, so it may be a read error. This sequence joins TRBV2 and TRBJ2-5; no firm D call. The CDR3 has 12 amino acids. Per the germline V gene, CDR1 is SNHLY and CDR2 is FYNNEI. The V gene lost 7 bases and the J gene lost 11 bases, with 17 bases spanning the gap. The CDR3: CASTAVHNEQYF. For the CDR3, the DNA is TGTGCCAGCACGGCAGTCCACAATGAGCAGTACTTC.

The chain couples TRBV6-6 to TRBJ1-2; 7 bases map to TRBD1. Germline loops: CDR1 MNHNY, CDR2 SVGAGI (reference sequence). Trimming cost V 5 bases and J 5 bases; bases outside gene matches: 8. This CDR3 is 14 amino acids long. CDR3 coding DNA: TGTGCCAGCAGTCTCCGACAGGGCAAATATGGCTACACCTTC. This translates into CASSLRQGKYGYTF.

V is TRBV5-1 and J is TRBJ2-3, with D maybe TRBD2 (6 bases). The V end was cut by 0 bases, the J end by 0 bases, with 11 bases between. Germline V gene sequence: CDR1 SGHRS, CDR2 YFSETQ. There are 16 residues in the CDR3. CDR3 nucleotides: TGCGCCAGCAGCTTGGCTCGACTAGGAAGCACAGATACGCAGTATTTT. Protein product: CASSLARLGSTDTQYF.

The V call is TRBV27, the J call TRBJ2-5, with TRBD2 matching 15 bases. Per the germline V gene, CDR1 is MNHEY and CDR2 is SMNVEV (reference sequence). Trimming at V came to 2 bases and at J to 11 bases, leaving 12 bases not matched to a gene. The CDR3 spans 17 residues. The CDR3 spells CASSLTPGLAGGSEQYF. Written as DNA, the CDR3 is TGTGCCAGCAGTTTAACGCCCGGACTAGCGGGAGGGTCAGAGCAGTACTTC.

The chain is built from TRBV7-9 and TRBJ1-6, with D unclear. The CDR3 extends over 14 amino acids. The germline gives CDR1 SEHNR, CDR2 FQNEAQ (reference sequence). The V and J ends lost 2 bases and 16 bases respectively, with 18 bases between them. CDR3 protein: CASSLRATRKALHF. The DNA for the CDR3 is TGTGCCAGCAGCTTAAGGGCCACCCGGAAGGCGCTCCACTTT.

J is TRBJ1-6 and V is TRBV12-3 or TRBV12-4; 9 bases are shared with TRBD1. With V trimmed by 3 bases and J by 4 bases, 4 bases remained unmatched. CDR3 length: 16 residues. The CDR3 DNA reads TGTGCCAGCAGTTTGGGACAGGGCTATTATAATTCACCCCTCCACTTT. As protein: CASSLGQGYYNSPLHF.

The chain has TRBV4-2 and TRBJ2-2; a weak D match, TRBD2 (5 bases). V was cut by 0 bases and J by 1 base, with 9 bases left in between. This CDR3 region has 16 residues. Germline V CDR1 and CDR2: LGHNA, YNFKEQ. Here the CDR3 reads CASSQELLVNTGELFF. The CDR3, as DNA: TGTGCCAGCAGCCAAGAATTACTAGTGAACACCGGGGAGCTGTTTTTT.

This clonotype was seen ten or more times. The chain uses TRBV29-1 and TRBJ1-2; D remains ambiguous. The germline V gene has CDR1 SQVTM and CDR2 ANQGSEA. Trimming shortened V by 7 bases and J by 6 bases, and 18 bases separated the two germline ends. The CDR3 spans 13 residues. The DNA for the CDR3 is TGCAGCGCCTCCTCGGACGGAAAGCATGGCTACACCTTC. Protein sequence: CSASSDGKHGYTF.